This TCR beta chain was observed in a study of blood T cell repertoires in COVID-19. Background on the study: T cells, B-cell-depleted T cells, or PBMCs supplied cDNA or gDNA.

Germline V gene sequence: CDR1 LGHDT, CDR2 YNNKEL (reference sequence). CDR3 length: 14 residues. V was trimmed by 4 bases and J by 5 bases, leaving 15 bases between them. Original methodology: Amplification of reference gene primers was used by the study to estimate nucleated cell counts. Clones were sequenced by immunoSEQ multiplex PCR, and TCRdb holds only the in-frame ones, with some missing. V, J and clone size are taken as reported in that table, and D and trimming were inferred from the DNA itself. The sample records almost 350,000 clones, over 85% being singletons. The chain couples TRBV3-1 (or the pseudogene TRBV3-2) to TRBJ2-7, with D possibly being TRBD2 (6 bases). The clonotype comes from a woman between 55 and 75 years old with COVID-19, enrolled during active disease. Specimen: peripheral blood. The CDR3 nucleotides are TGTGCCAGCAGCCCGGGACTCCCCCCTAACGAGCAGTACTTC. It specifies CASSPGLPPNEQYF.